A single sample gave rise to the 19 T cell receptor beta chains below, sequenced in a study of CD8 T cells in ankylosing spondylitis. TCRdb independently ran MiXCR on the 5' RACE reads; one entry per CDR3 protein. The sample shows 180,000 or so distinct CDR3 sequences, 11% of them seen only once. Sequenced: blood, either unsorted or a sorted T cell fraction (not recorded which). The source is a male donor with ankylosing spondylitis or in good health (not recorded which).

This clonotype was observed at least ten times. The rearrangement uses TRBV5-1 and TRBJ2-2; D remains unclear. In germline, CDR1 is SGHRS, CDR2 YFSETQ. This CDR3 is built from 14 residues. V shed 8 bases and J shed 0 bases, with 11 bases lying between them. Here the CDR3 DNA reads TGCGCCAGTTCACCCAGTGCGAACACCGGGGAGCTGTTTTTT. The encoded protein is CASSPSANTGELFF.

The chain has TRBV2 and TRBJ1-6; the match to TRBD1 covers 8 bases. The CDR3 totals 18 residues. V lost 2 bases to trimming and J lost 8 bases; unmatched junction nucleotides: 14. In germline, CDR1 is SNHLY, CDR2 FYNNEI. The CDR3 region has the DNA TGTGCCAGCAGTGAATCAAATTCCAGGGGGCCGGGCGATTCACCCCTCCACTTT. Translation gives CASSESNSRGPGDSPLHF.

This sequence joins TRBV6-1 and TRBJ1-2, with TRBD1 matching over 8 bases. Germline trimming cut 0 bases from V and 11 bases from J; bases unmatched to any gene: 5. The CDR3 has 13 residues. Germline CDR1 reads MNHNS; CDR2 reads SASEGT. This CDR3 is CASSEAGQGDYTF. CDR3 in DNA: TGTGCCAGCAGTGAAGCAGGACAGGGTGATTACACCTTC.

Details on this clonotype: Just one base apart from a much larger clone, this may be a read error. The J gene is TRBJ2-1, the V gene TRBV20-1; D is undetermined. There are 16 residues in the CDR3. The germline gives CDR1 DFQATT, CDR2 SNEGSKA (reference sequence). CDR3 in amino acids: CSGRAYSTGLRDEQFF. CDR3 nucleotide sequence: TGCAGTGGTAGAGCCTACAGTACCGGTCTCCGCGATGAGCAGTTCTTC.

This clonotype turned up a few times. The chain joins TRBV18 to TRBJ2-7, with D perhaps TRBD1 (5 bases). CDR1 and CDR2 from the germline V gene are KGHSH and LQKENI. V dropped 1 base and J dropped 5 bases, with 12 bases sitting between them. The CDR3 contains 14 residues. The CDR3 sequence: CASSPQAGSNEQYF. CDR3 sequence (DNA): TGTGCCAGCTCACCACAGGCAGGGTCGAACGAGCAGTACTTC.

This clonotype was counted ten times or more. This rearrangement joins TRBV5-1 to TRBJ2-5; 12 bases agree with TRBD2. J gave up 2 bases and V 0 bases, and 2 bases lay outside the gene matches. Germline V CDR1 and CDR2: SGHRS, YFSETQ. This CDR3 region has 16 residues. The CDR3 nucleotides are TGCGCCAGCAGCTTGGTCCTAGCGGGAGGGCAAGAGACCCAGTACTTC. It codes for CASSLVLAGGQETQYF.

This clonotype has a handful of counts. CDR3 sequence reads: CASSVGGQHYEQYF. In nucleotides, the CDR3 is TGTGCCAGCAGCGTAGGGGGCCAGCACTACGAGCAGTACTTC. V usage is TRBV9 and J usage is TRBJ2-7; weak D call: TRBD1 (5 bases). The CDR3 covers 14 residues. Germline CDR1 is SGDLS and CDR2 is YYNGEE. V lost 0 bases, J lost 3 bases, and 10 bases lay in between.

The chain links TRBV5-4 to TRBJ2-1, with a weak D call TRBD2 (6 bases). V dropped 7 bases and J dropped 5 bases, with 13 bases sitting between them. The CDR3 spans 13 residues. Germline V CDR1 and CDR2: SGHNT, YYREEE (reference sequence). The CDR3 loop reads CASAGTANNEQFF. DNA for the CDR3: TGTGCCAGCGCGGGAACCGCCAACAATGAGCAGTTCTTC.

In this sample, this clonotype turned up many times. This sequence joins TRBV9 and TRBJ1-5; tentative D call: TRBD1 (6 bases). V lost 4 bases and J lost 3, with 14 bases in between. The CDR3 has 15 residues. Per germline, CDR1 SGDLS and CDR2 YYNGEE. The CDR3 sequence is CASSPFGGANQPQHF. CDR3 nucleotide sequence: TGTGCCAGCAGCCCTTTTGGGGGGGCCAATCAGCCCCAGCATTTT.

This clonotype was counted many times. In DNA form, the CDR3 reads TGCGCCAGCAGCTCTAAAAACACCGGGGAGCTGTTTTTT. Translated, it gives CASSSKNTGELFF. The chain is built from TRBV5-1 and TRBJ2-2; D call uncertain. The V gene lost 3 bases and the J gene lost 2 bases, with 5 bases spanning the gap. This CDR3 has 13 residues. CDR1 and CDR2 (germline): SGHRS, YFSETQ.

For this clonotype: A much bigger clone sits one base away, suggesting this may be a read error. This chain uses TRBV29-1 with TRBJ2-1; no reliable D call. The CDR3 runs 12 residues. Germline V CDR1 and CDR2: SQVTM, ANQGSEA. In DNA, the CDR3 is TGCGGCGCTGGTTACTCCTACAATGAGCAGTTCTTC. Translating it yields CGAGYSYNEQFF.

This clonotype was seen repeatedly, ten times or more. This chain's CDR3 is CASSLKPQETQYF. The CDR3 bases are TGCGCCAGCAGCCTGAAGCCCCAAGAGACCCAGTACTTC. V gene TRBV4-3 combines with J gene TRBJ2-5; D unclear. Germline V lookup: CDR1 LGHNA, CDR2 YSLEER. The CDR3 totals 13 residues. Trimming took off 4 bases at V and 1 base at J, with 7 bases between the two ends.

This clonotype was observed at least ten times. In nucleotides, the CDR3 is TGTGCCAGCAGCAAAGACCCGGGACTAGCGGGAGGAGCGAACACCGGGGAGCTGTTTTTT. Its protein is CASSKDPGLAGGANTGELFF. This chain uses TRBV21-1 with TRBJ2-2; the table gives TRBD2 as D, unverified against the DNA. TRBV21-1 is annotated as a pseudogene. This CDR3 region has 20 residues.

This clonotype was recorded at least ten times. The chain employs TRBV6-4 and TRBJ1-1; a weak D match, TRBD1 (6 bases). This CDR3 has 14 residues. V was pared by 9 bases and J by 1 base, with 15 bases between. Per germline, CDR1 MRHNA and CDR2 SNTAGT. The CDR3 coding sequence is TGTGCCAGGGGAGGACAGAAACGGAACACTGAAGCTTTCTTT. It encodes CARGGQKRNTEAFF.

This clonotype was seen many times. The CDR3, as DNA: TGTGCCAGCAGTTACTCAGGGTCACCCCTCCACTTT. It yields the protein CASSYSGSPLHF. The rearrangement joins TRBV6-6 to TRBJ1-6; unclear D gene. Germline lookup yields CDR1 MNHNY and CDR2 SVGAGI (reference sequence). V shed 0 bases and J shed 10 bases, with 4 bases lying between them. The CDR3 has 12 amino acids.

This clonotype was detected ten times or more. CDR3 sequence reads: CSARDDGQGLVQPQHF. For the CDR3, the DNA is TGCAGTGCTAGAGATGACGGGCAGGGGCTTGTTCAGCCCCAGCATTTT. The V gene is TRBV20-1, the J gene TRBJ1-5; the D gene is possibly TRBD1 (6 bases). Germline values: CDR1 DFQATT, CDR2 SNEGSKA (reference sequence). Between the trimmed V and J ends, which lost 0 bases and 6 bases, there was a span of 18 bases. This CDR3 has 16 residues.

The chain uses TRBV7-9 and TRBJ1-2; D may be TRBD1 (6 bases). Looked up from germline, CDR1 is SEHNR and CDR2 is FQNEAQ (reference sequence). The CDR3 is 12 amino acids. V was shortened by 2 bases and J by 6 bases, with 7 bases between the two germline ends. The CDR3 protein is CASSLQGHGYTF. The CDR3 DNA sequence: TGTGCCAGCAGCTTACAGGGGCATGGCTACACCTTC. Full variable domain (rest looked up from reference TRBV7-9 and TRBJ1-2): DTGVSQNPRHKITKRGQNVTFRCDPISEHNRLYWYRQTLGQGPEFLTYFQNEAQLEKSRLLSDRFSAERPKGSFSTLEIQRTEQGDSAMYLCASSLQGHGYTFGSGTRLTVV.

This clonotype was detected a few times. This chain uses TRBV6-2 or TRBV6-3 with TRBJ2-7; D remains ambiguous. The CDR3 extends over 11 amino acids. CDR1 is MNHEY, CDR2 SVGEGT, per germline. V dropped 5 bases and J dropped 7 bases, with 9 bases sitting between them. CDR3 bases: TGTGCCAGCAGTAAAGGGCGGGAGCAGTACTTC. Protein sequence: CASSKGREQYF.

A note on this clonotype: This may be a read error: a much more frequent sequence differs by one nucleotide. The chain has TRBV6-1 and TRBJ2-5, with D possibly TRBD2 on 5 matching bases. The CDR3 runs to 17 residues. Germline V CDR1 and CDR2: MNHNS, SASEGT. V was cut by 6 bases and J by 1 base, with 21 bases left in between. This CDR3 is CASSPTSMVRGQETQYF. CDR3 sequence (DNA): TGTGCCAGCAGCCCAACCTCGATGGTCCGGGGCCAAGAGACCCAGTACTTC.